This TCR beta chain was observed in a study of T cell changes during pregnancy in multiple sclerosis. Libraries were prepared by immunoSEQ multiplex PCR; TCRdb keeps only in-frame clonotypes and omits some of them. The sample includes about 80,000 clones, about 91% of them seen just once. This CDR3 region has 13 residues. The germline V gene has CDR1 SQVTM and CDR2 ANQGSEA. V was cut by 7 bases and J by 3 bases, with 13 bases left in between. The sequencing here drew on peripheral blood, taken before pregnancy. The receptor's source is a female donor with multiple sclerosis, enrolled in a pregnancy study. This chain uses TRBV29-1 with TRBJ1-5; D possibly corresponds to TRBD1 (6 bases). CDR3 region: CSAATGINQPQHF. In DNA, the CDR3 is TGCAGCGCAGCGACAGGAATCAATCAGCCCCAGCATTTT.